The next 2 T cell receptor beta chains were all read from a single sample in a study of blood T cell repertoires in COVID-19. Libraries were prepared by immunoSEQ multiplex PCR; TCRdb keeps only in-frame clonotypes and omits some of them. The sample lists about 31,000 clones; 80% to 90% were seen once. Sample: peripheral blood. The receptor source for this set is an older man with acute or convalescent COVID-19.

V and J are TRBV12-3 or TRBV12-4 and TRBJ1-5, with a possible D match to TRBD1 (6 bases). This CDR3 region has 13 residues. Deletions cut 6 bases from V and 3 bases from J, with 9 bases between. CDR3 DNA sequence: TGTGCCAGCAGCGGACAGATCAATCAGCCCCAGCATTTT. Translated: CASSGQINQPQHF.

The gene calls are TRBV24-1 and TRBJ2-1; D might be TRBD1 (7 bases). The CDR3 has 15 amino acids. Per the germline V gene, CDR1 is KGHDR and CDR2 is SFDVKD. V lost 3 bases, J lost 4 bases, and 12 bases lay in between. The CDR3 nucleotides read TGTGCCACCAGTGATCCCGCAGGGGGGTACAATGAGCAGTTCTTC. As protein: CATSDPAGGYNEQFF.